The 2 T cell receptor beta chains below come from one sample, sequenced in a study of T cell repertoires in cytomegalovirus infection (dated by TCRdb to about 2019). Sequencing was performed on an Illumina HiSeq 1500. Through fastp at Q25 and MiXCR, TCRdb rebuilt clones from the public reads, retaining in-frame beta chains. Rows merge per CDR3 protein into single entries with the most common DNA and genes. Here the sample has about 200,000 distinct CDR3 sequences; roughly 9.8% occur a single time. The ten largest account for around 4.4% of the sample. Sequences were obtained from PBMCs. The receptors originated from a human donor in good health (CMV status not recorded). Some clones in this sample may be carry-over from other donors' samples.

Ten or more counts support this clonotype. This chain joins TRBV28 and TRBJ2-2; TRBD1 or TRBD2 may be the D gene (5 bases each). V shed 6 bases and J shed 9 bases, with 17 bases lying between them. Germline V gene lookup returns CDR1 MDHEN and CDR2 SYDVKM. CDR3 length equals 14 residues. The DNA for the CDR3 is TGTGCCAGCAGCCGGGACCCCAGTCGCAGGGAGCTGTTTTTT. This encodes CASSRDPSRRELFF.

The rearrangement links TRBV10-3 to TRBJ2-7, with D tentatively TRBD1 (6 bases). Germline loops: CDR1 ENHRY, CDR2 SYGVKD. Trimming removed 7 bases at V and 2 bases at J, with 12 bases between. CDR3 length equals 13 residues. The CDR3 is CAITGTPTYEQYF. CDR3 in DNA: TGTGCCATCACAGGGACACCGACCTACGAGCAGTACTTC.